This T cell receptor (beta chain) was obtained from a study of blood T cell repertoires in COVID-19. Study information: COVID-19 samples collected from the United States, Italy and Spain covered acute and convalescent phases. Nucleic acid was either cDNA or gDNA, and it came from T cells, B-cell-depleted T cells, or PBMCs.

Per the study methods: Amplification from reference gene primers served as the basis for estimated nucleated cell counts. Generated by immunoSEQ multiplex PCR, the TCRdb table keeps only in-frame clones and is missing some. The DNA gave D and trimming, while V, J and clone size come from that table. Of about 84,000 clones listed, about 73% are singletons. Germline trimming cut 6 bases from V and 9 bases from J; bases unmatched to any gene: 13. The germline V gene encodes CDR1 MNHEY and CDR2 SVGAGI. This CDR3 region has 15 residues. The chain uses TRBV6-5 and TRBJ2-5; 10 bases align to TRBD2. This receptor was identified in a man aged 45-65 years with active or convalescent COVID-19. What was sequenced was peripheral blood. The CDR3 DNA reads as TGTGCCAGCAGGAAAGCGGGGGGGCCTTTGTTCCCCCAGTACTTC. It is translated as CASRKAGGPLFPQYF.